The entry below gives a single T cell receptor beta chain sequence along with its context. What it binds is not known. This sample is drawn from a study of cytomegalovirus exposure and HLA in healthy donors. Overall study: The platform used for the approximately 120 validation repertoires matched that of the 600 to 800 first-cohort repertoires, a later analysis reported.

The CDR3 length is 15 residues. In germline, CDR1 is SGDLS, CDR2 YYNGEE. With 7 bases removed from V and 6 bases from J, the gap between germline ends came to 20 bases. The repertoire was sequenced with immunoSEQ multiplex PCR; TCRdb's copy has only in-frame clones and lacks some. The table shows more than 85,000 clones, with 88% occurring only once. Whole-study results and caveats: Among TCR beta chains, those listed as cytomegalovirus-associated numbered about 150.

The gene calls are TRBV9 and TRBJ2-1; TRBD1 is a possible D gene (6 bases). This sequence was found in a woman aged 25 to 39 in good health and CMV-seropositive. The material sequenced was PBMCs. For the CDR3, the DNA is TGTGCCAGCGCAGCCCGGCAGGGGTTGGTCAATGAGCAGTTCTTC. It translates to CASAARQGLVNEQFF.